The present TCR beta chain was sequenced within a study of cytomegalovirus exposure and HLA in healthy donors. General study points: Later analysis showed most CMV-associated TCR beta chains appearing HLA-restricted.

Researchers ran the PCR with 60 Vbeta and 13 Jbeta primers. Clones were sequenced by immunoSEQ multiplex PCR, and TCRdb holds only the in-frame ones, with some missing. The sample lists 150,000 to 180,000 clones, roughly 77% occurring once. Remarks on this clone: What it binds is unknown.

V was pared by 4 bases and J by 1 base, with 4 bases of the junction left unmatched. The germline V gene encodes CDR1 SGHKS and CDR2 YYEKEE (reference sequence). The CDR3 runs to 14 residues. The TCR sequence derives from a man aged 25-45 years in good health and CMV-seropositive. The sample was PBMCs. V usage is TRBV5-5 and J usage is TRBJ2-5; 7 positions agree with TRBD1. The CDR3 coding sequence is TGTGCCAGCAGCGTCGGACAGGTCCAAGAGACCCAGTACTTC. Its protein product is CASSVGQVQETQYF.